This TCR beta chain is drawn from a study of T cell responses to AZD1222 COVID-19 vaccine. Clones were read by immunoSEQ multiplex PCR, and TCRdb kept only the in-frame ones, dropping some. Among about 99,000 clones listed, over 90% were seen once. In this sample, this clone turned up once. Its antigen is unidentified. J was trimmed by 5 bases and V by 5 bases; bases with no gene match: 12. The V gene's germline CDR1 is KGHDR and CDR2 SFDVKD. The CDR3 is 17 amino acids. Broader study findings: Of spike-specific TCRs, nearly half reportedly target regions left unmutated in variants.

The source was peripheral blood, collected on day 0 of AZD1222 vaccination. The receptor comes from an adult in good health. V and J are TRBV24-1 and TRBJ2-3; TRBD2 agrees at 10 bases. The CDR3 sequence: CATSAEGAGGRGDTQYF. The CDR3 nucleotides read TGTGCCACCAGTGCTGAAGGAGCGGGAGGGCGGGGAGATACGCAGTATTTT.